The 13 T cell receptor beta chains below were found in one sample sequenced in a study of identical twins. Each CDR3 protein is one row after TCRdb ran MiXCR on the 5' RACE reads. The repertoire holds approximately 700,000 distinct CDR3 sequences, with around 6% as singletons. Sequencing was carried out using naive T cells sorted from blood. The receptor source for this set is a man in his late teens or twenties in good health.

This clonotype was recorded many times. The chain uses TRBV5-1 and TRBJ2-2; D is undetermined. Looked up from germline, CDR1 is SGHRS and CDR2 is YFSETQ. The CDR3 sequence is 12 residues long. Trimming removed 2 bases from V and 7 bases from J, with 6 bases in between. The CDR3 spells CASSFSDGELFF. DNA of the CDR3: TGCGCCAGCAGCTTTAGTGACGGGGAGCTGTTTTTT.

This clonotype has only a few counts. This chain links TRBV4-2 with TRBJ2-1, with D unclear. The CDR3 length is 15 residues. Trimming left V 0 bases short and J 2 bases short, with 8 bases between. Germline V gene sequence: CDR1 LGHNA, CDR2 YNFKEQ. Here the CDR3 DNA reads TGTGCCAGCAGCCAAGACCCAGGAACCTACAATGAGCAGTTCTTC. Protein: CASSQDPGTYNEQFF.

The V call is TRBV28, the J call TRBJ2-5; D possibly corresponds to TRBD1 (6 bases). Germline values: CDR1 MDHEN, CDR2 SYDVKM. V dropped 6 bases and J dropped 5 bases, with 19 bases sitting between them. CDR3 length equals 15 residues. Here the CDR3 DNA reads TGTGCCAGCAGCCCGCCACAGGGTTGGAGGGAGACCCAGTACTTC. Translating gives CASSPPQGWRETQYF.

In its sample, this clonotype was seen many times. V usage is TRBV29-1 and J usage is TRBJ2-5; 8 bases agree with TRBD1. Germline CDR1 reads SQVTM; CDR2 reads ANQGSEA. This CDR3 is 14 amino acids long. Germline trimming cut 5 bases from V and 1 base from J; bases unmatched to any gene: 6. CDR3 DNA sequence: TGCAGCGTTCTGACAGGGGTGAGCCAAGAGACCCAGTACTTC. Amino acids: CSVLTGVSQETQYF. The full variable domain, its missing parts supplied by reference TRBV29-1 and TRBJ2-5, is SAVISQKPSRDICQRGTSLTIQCQVDSQVTMMFWYRQQPGQSLTLIATANQGSEATYESGFVIDKFPISRPNLTFSTLTVSNMSPEDSSIYLCSVLTGVSQETQYFGPGTRLLVL.

This clonotype has only a few counts. V is TRBV4-1 and J is TRBJ2-2; 7 positions match TRBD2. CDR1 MGHRA and CDR2 YSYEKL come from the germline V gene. V was pared by 3 bases and J by 4 bases, with 11 bases of the junction left unmatched. The CDR3 consists of 17 residues. The CDR3 DNA follows: TGCGCCAGCAGCCACCACGGCCTTCCGGGGGGCACCGGGGAGCTGTTTTTT. This translates into CASSHHGLPGGTGELFF.

This clonotype was counted ten times or more. The CDR3 loop reads CASSLEAGRETQYF. The CDR3 nucleotides read TGCGCCAGCAGCTTGGAGGCAGGGAGAGAGACCCAGTACTTC. V usage is TRBV5-1 and J usage is TRBJ2-5; D may correspond to TRBD1 or TRBD2 (5 bases each). In germline, CDR1 is SGHRS, CDR2 YFSETQ. V lost 0 bases and J lost 4, with 10 bases in between. The CDR3 has 14 residues.

This clonotype was recorded a few times. The chain combines TRBV20-1 with TRBJ2-7, with a possible D match to TRBD1 (5 bases). The CDR3 covers 13 residues. Trimming removed 2 bases at V and 2 bases at J, with 10 bases between. Per germline, CDR1 DFQATT and CDR2 SNEGSKA (reference sequence). CDR3 in DNA: TGCAGTGCTAGAAAACAGGCGACCTACGAGCAGTACTTC. Translating gives CSARKQATYEQYF.

This clonotype showed up many times. V and J are TRBV5-1 and TRBJ2-3; D remains unclear. Deletions cut 2 bases from V and 7 bases from J, with 8 bases between. The CDR3 has 12 residues. CDR1 SGHRS and CDR2 YFSETQ come from the germline V gene. For the CDR3, the DNA is TGCGCCAGCAGCTTTACGCTCAATACGCAGTATTTT. It yields the protein CASSFTLNTQYF.

A few counts support this clonotype. The CDR3 DNA follows: TGTGCCAGCAGCCAAGATCGAATGGCGCGGGAGCTCAATGAGCAGTTCTTC. Amino acid sequence: CASSQDRMARELNEQFF. V gene TRBV4-2 combines with J gene TRBJ2-1, with TRBD2 identical over 7 bases. The J segment lost 6 bases and the V segment lost 0 bases, leaving 11 bases of the junction unmatched. The CDR3 spans 17 residues. The germline V gene encodes CDR1 LGHNA and CDR2 YNFKEQ.

This clonotype turned up a few times. The chain couples TRBV6-5 to TRBJ2-1, with D tentatively TRBD1 (6 bases). Germline values: CDR1 MNHEY, CDR2 SVGAGI. V was trimmed by 2 bases and J by 6 bases, leaving 26 bases between them. The CDR3 is 19 residues long. Here the CDR3 DNA reads TGTGCCAGCAGTTACCCGACCGCCTCGGCTTTGGGGGCGATCAATGAGCAGTTCTTC. This encodes CASSYPTASALGAINEQFF.

This clonotype was seen repeatedly, ten times or more. The CDR3 DNA follows: TGTGCCAGCAGCTTACAGGGAGGACAGCCCCAGCATTTT. The encoded protein is CASSLQGGQPQHF. The V gene is TRBV7-6, the J gene TRBJ1-5; possibly TRBD1 for D (5 bases). The V end lost 2 bases, the J end lost 7 bases, and 9 bases lay between the germline ends. The V gene's germline CDR1 is SGHVS and CDR2 FNYEAQ. The CDR3 covers 13 residues.

The chain carries TRBV7-7 and TRBJ2-7; a possible D gene is TRBD2 (7 bases). CDR1 and CDR2 (germline): SSHAT, FNYEAQ (reference sequence). V was pared by 1 base and J by 3 bases, with 10 bases between. CDR3 length: 14 residues. The CDR3 DNA is TGTGCCAGCAGCTTAGGAGGGGGGGTCTACGAGCAGTACTTC. It encodes CASSLGGGVYEQYF.

This clonotype was observed at least ten times. The chain is built from TRBV5-1 and TRBJ2-3; TRBD2 matches 9 bases. CDR1 and CDR2 from the germline V gene are SGHRS and YFSETQ. This CDR3 has 20 residues. V shed 4 bases and J 6 bases; nucleotides not matched to a gene: 24. In DNA form, the CDR3 reads TGCGCCAGCAGCCCCGAGACAGGAGGGGTCTTAAGCGGGAGGACCGATACGCAGTATTTT. Translation: CASSPETGGVLSGRTDTQYF.